The source of this TCR beta chain is a study of T cells after yellow fever vaccination. In TCRdb, the 5' RACE reads were re-called with MiXCR into one record per CDR3 protein. The profile covers under 400,000 distinct CDR3 sequences, with around 10% appearing a single time and about 17% taken by the ten largest. Germline V gene lookup returns CDR1 WSHSY and CDR2 SAAADI. With 3 bases removed from V and 2 bases from J, the gap between germline ends came to 13 bases. The CDR3 length is 15 residues. This clonotype was picked up a small number of times. The genes are TRBV10-2 and TRBJ1-1; D is perhaps TRBD1 (5 bases). This TCR was recovered from a man aged 18-30 years who received the YFV17D yellow fever vaccine. The source was PBMCs, collected on the day of the first yellow fever vaccination. CDR3 in amino acids: CASSDRASRNTEAFF. As DNA, the CDR3 is TGCGCCAGCAGTGACAGGGCAAGTCGAAACACTGAAGCTTTCTTT.